This entry lists 32 T cell receptor beta chains sequenced from one sample in a study of technical replicates of blood from a few donors. Repertoires were generated with immunoSEQ multiplex PCR, while TCRdb's copy carries only in-frame clones and drops some. This sample carries 50,000 to 65,000 clones, under 90% of them seen once, and the ten largest clones take 4% to 5.5%. Sample: PBMCs. The receptors were gathered from a human donor in good health. Some clones in this sample may be carry-over from other donors' samples.

The genes are TRBV5-1 and TRBJ1-2; D is ambiguous. Trimming removed 4 bases from V and 6 bases from J, with 19 bases in between. This CDR3 region has 15 residues. Germline loops: CDR1 SGHRS, CDR2 YFSETQ. CDR3 loop: CASSPGGPGDNGYTF. The CDR3 DNA reads as TGCGCCAGCAGCCCGGGAGGGCCCGGGGATAATGGCTACACCTTC.

This chain joins TRBV5-4 and TRBJ2-1; TRBD2 is a possible D gene (6 bases). V was trimmed by 5 bases and J by 4 bases, leaving 7 bases between them. The CDR3 runs to 12 residues. Germline V gene sequence: CDR1 SGHNT, CDR2 YYREEE (reference sequence). The CDR3 protein is CASRGGYNEQFF. Written as DNA, the CDR3 is TGTGCCAGCAGGGGGGGTTACAATGAGCAGTTCTTC.

The chain has TRBV7-3 and TRBJ2-7; TRBD1 agrees at 10 bases. Trimming removed 2 bases from V and 2 bases from J; junction bases left unmatched: 3. This CDR3 contains 15 residues. Germline values: CDR1 SGHTA, CDR2 FQGTGA. The CDR3 loop is CASSLGQGETYEQYF. The CDR3 nucleotides read TGTGCCAGCAGCTTAGGACAGGGGGAGACCTACGAGCAGTACTTC.

The chain employs TRBV7-9 and TRBJ1-1; 7 bases fit TRBD1. CDR1 is SEHNR, CDR2 FQNEAQ, per germline (reference sequence). The V gene end was trimmed by 2 bases and the J gene end by 6 bases; junction bases not matched to a gene: 3. The CDR3 runs 13 residues. This CDR3 reads CASSLYQGAEAFF. Here the CDR3 DNA reads TGTGCCAGCAGCTTATATCAGGGGGCTGAAGCTTTCTTT.

The genes are TRBV7-9 and TRBJ1-2; unclear D gene. There are 14 residues in the CDR3. From germline, CDR1 is SEHNR and CDR2 FQNEAQ (reference sequence). The V end was cut by 1 base, the J end by 4 bases, with 10 bases between. CDR3 sequence: CASSLEGRGYGYTF. As DNA, the CDR3 is TGTGCCAGCAGCTTAGAAGGACGGGGCTATGGCTACACCTTC.

The V gene is TRBV2, the J gene TRBJ1-2; weak D call: TRBD1 (6 bases). The CDR3 consists of 13 residues. Trimming shortened V by 4 bases and J by 8 bases, and 14 bases separated the two germline ends. Germline V gives CDR1 SNHLY, CDR2 FYNNEI. DNA for the CDR3: TGTGCCAGCAGTGTAAGCGGGGGCCCGGGCTACACCTTC. It codes for CASSVSGGPGYTF. Looking up the rest from reference TRBV2 and TRBJ1-2 gives the full variable domain: EPEVTQTPSHQVTQMGQEVILRCVPISNHLYFYWYRQILGQKVEFLVSFYNNEISEKSEIFDDQFSVERPDGSNFTLKIRSTKLEDSAMYFCASSVSGGPGYTFGSGTRLTVV.

CDR3 sequence: CASSLSYRGAKNIQYF. The CDR3, as DNA: TGTGCCAGCAGCTTATCCTACAGGGGAGCCAAAAACATTCAGTACTTC. The chain employs TRBV7-9 and TRBJ2-4; TRBD1 matches at 7 bases. There are 16 residues in the CDR3. CDR1 is SEHNR and CDR2 is FQNEAQ in the germline V gene (reference sequence). Trimming removed 2 bases from V and 0 bases from J; junction bases left unmatched: 4.

The J gene is TRBJ1-2, the V gene TRBV11-3; 9 nucleotides line up with TRBD1. This CDR3 is 13 amino acids long. V was pared by 5 bases and J by 8 bases, with 6 bases of the junction left unmatched. Germline V gene lookup returns CDR1 SGHNT and CDR2 YENEEA. As DNA, the CDR3 is TGTGCCAGCAGCGGGGGACAGGGAGACGGCTACACCTTC. Translation: CASSGGQGDGYTF.

The chain uses TRBV7-2 and TRBJ2-1, with TRBD2 identical over 12 bases. V gave up 1 base and J gave up 10 bases; unmatched junction bases: 11. Germline V gene lookup returns CDR1 SGHTA and CDR2 FQGNSA. This CDR3 is built from 17 residues. The CDR3 sequence is CASSLELAGGGRAEQFF. In DNA form, the CDR3 reads TGTGCCAGCAGCTTAGAACTAGCGGGGGGCGGCCGGGCGGAGCAGTTCTTC.

The chain combines TRBV7-6 with TRBJ2-6; 10 positions match TRBD2. The length of the CDR3 is 20 residues. Germline values: CDR1 SGHVS, CDR2 FNYEAQ. V lost 2 bases, J lost 0 bases, and 10 bases stayed unmatched. CDR3 amino acids: CASSLNPSGRANSGANVLTF. DNA of the CDR3: TGTGCCAGCAGCTTAAACCCTAGCGGGAGAGCTAACTCTGGGGCCAACGTCCTGACTTTC.

The rearrangement joins TRBV10-2 to TRBJ2-3; D possibly corresponds to TRBD1 (6 bases). V dropped 6 bases and J dropped 0 bases, with 10 bases sitting between them. CDR3 length: 14 residues. Germline loops: CDR1 WSHSY, CDR2 SAAADI. CDR3 DNA sequence: TGCGCCAGCAGGAGGACAGTCAGCACAGATACGCAGTATTTT. Translating it yields CASRRTVSTDTQYF.

This chain connects TRBV2 to TRBJ2-7; D may be TRBD1 (6 bases). The CDR3 runs 13 residues. The germline V gene encodes CDR1 SNHLY and CDR2 FYNNEI. The V end lost 4 bases, the J end lost 6 bases, and 13 bases lay between the germline ends. CDR3 coding DNA: TGTGCCAGCAGTGCTCAGGGGATTGGCGAGCAGTACTTC. This codes for CASSAQGIGEQYF.

Only a few counts were recorded for this clone. The V gene is TRBV5-1, the J gene TRBJ1-6; 11 bases map to TRBD1. Losses at the gene ends were 4 bases for V and 10 bases for J; bases not matched to a gene: 13. CDR1 is SGHRS, CDR2 YFSETQ, per germline. The CDR3 is made up of 17 amino acids. The CDR3 region has the DNA TGCGCCAGCAGCCCGGCCGTTGGACAGGGGGCAGGGTCACCCCTCCACTTT. It is translated as CASSPAVGQGAGSPLHF. The whole variable domain, remainder taken from reference TRBV5-1 and TRBJ1-6, is KAGVTQTPRYLIKTRGQQVTLSCSPISGHRSVSWYQQTPGQGLQFLFEYFSETQRNKGNFPGRFSGRQFSNSRSEMNVSTLELGDSALYLCASSPAVGQGAGSPLHFGNGTRLTVT.

The J gene is TRBJ2-7, the V gene TRBV7-9; 7 nucleotides line up with TRBD2. This CDR3 spans 14 amino acids. V lost 5 bases to trimming and J lost 2 bases; unmatched junction nucleotides: 6. Germline assignment: CDR1 SEHNR and CDR2 FQNEAQ (reference sequence). The CDR3 sequence is CASSKTGTTYEQYF. DNA of the CDR3: TGTGCCAGCAGCAAGACCGGGACTACCTACGAGCAGTACTTC.

The chain joins TRBV10-3 to TRBJ1-5; 8 bases agree with TRBD1. The CDR3 consists of 15 residues. V lost 2 bases, J lost 3 bases, and 3 bases stayed unmatched. Germline CDR1 and CDR2: ENHRY and SYGVKD. CDR3 nucleotide sequence: TGTGCCATCAGTGAGGGACAGGGATCCAATCAGCCCCAGCATTTT. This encodes CAISEGQGSNQPQHF.

In its sample, this clone was seen once. The chain couples TRBV19 to TRBJ1-1; tentatively, D is TRBD1 (6 bases). CDR3 length: 13 amino acids. The germline gives CDR1 LNHDA, CDR2 SQIVND (reference sequence). Trimming left V 5 bases short and J 11 bases short, with 18 bases between. This chain's CDR3 is CASSADRKQNAFF. The CDR3 DNA follows: TGTGCCAGTAGTGCTGACAGGAAACAGAACGCTTTCTTT.

The V call is TRBV5-1, the J call TRBJ2-7; TRBD2 is a possible D gene (5 bases). V was shortened by 4 bases and J by 3 bases, with 5 bases between the two germline ends. The CDR3 is 11 amino acids. Germline V lookup: CDR1 SGHRS, CDR2 YFSETQ. The chain's CDR3 is CASSRDYEQYF. The CDR3, as DNA: TGCGCCAGCAGCCGGGACTACGAGCAGTACTTC.

V usage is TRBV15 and J usage is TRBJ1-2, with TRBD1 as a possible D gene (6 bases). Trimming pared 0 bases from V and 7 bases from J, leaving 9 bases between. The germline gives CDR1 LNHNV, CDR2 YYDKDF (reference sequence). The CDR3 has 13 residues. The CDR3 bases are TGTGCCACCAGCAGAGAACAGGGCCTTGGCTACACCTTC. It codes for CATSREQGLGYTF.

This clone was picked up one time. The CDR3 region is CASSLSGDAGELFF. The CDR3 nucleotides read TGTGCCAGCAGCTTGTCCGGGGATGCCGGGGAGCTGTTTTTT. The chain couples TRBV11-1 to TRBJ2-2, with D maybe TRBD2 (5 bases). From germline, CDR1 is SGHAT and CDR2 FQDESV (reference sequence). This CDR3 region has 14 residues. The V gene lost 3 bases and the J gene lost 6 bases, with 11 bases spanning the gap.

The DNA for the CDR3 is TGTGCCAGTAGGTTGGGACAGGGGGTCCACGAGCAGTACTTC. It yields the protein CASRLGQGVHEQYF. The rearrangement joins TRBV19 to TRBJ2-7, with 11 bases aligning to TRBD1. The CDR3 runs to 14 residues. CDR1 and CDR2 (germline): LNHDA, SQIVND (reference sequence). The V and J ends lost 6 bases and 5 bases, in that order; junction bases with no gene match: 6.

Details on this clone: At one of its ends the junction is not consistent with the germline gene, which may arise from a read error. The V call is TRBV27, the J call TRBJ1-4; D may be TRBD1 (5 bases). The germline V gene has CDR1 MNHEY and CDR2 SMNVEV (reference sequence). The CDR3 is made up of 14 amino acids. CDR3: CATSPRQNNEKLFF. Here the CDR3 DNA reads TGTGCCACCAGTCCCAGACAGAATAATGAAAAACTGTTTTTT.

This clone showed up just a few times. The genes are TRBV5-1 and TRBJ1-1; possibly TRBD1 for D (6 bases). This CDR3 has 17 residues. Germline V gene sequence: CDR1 SGHRS, CDR2 YFSETQ. The V end was cut by 5 bases, the J end by 3 bases, with 23 bases between. In DNA form, the CDR3 reads TGCGCCAGCAGGCCGGTCTACAGGGCTGTAAAGTACACTGAAGCTTTCTTT. It encodes CASRPVYRAVKYTEAFF.

This chain joins TRBV5-1 and TRBJ1-2, with D possibly being TRBD1 (5 bases). Trimming cost V 0 bases and J 4 bases, with 13 bases left between them. Germline V gene data show CDR1 as SGHRS and CDR2 as YFSETQ. The CDR3 covers 15 residues. CDR3 coding DNA: TGCGCCAGCAGCTTGGAAGGAGGGGCGGGCTATGGCTACACCTTC. It encodes CASSLEGGAGYGYTF.

This rearrangement joins TRBV7-2 to TRBJ2-7; the D gene is possibly TRBD1 (5 bases). Germline V CDR1 and CDR2: SGHTA, FQGNSA. This CDR3 has 15 residues. V lost 4 bases, J lost 5 bases, and 18 bases lay in between. The CDR3 region has the DNA TGTGCCAGCAGCTCCCGAGTGACAGTTGCCCACGAGCAGTACTTC. It encodes CASSSRVTVAHEQYF.

The chain links TRBV4-2 to TRBJ2-4, with D unresolved. Germline V lookup: CDR1 LGHNA, CDR2 YNFKEQ. Trimming took off 1 base at V and 5 bases at J, with 9 bases between the two ends. The CDR3 extends over 14 amino acids. CDR3 nucleotides: TGTGCCAGCAGCCAAGCGGTCCGAGAAAACATTCAGTACTTC. As protein: CASSQAVRENIQYF.

The gene calls are TRBV6-1 and TRBJ2-5; D possibly corresponds to TRBD2 (6 bases). The V end lost 0 bases, the J end lost 2 bases, and 10 bases lay between the germline ends. This CDR3 comprises 15 residues. Germline V CDR1 and CDR2: MNHNS, SASEGT. CDR3 nucleotides: TGTGCCAGCAGTGAAGCCCACGGACTACAAGAGACCCAGTACTTC. Residues: CASSEAHGLQETQYF.

The chain carries TRBV7-9 and TRBJ2-1; 9 bases map to TRBD2. Germline V gives CDR1 SEHNR, CDR2 FQNEAQ (reference sequence). The ends lost 3 bases at V and 4 bases at J; junction bases unmatched: 7. The CDR3 is made up of 16 amino acids. The CDR3 spells CASSLVGLAGYNEQFF. The CDR3 DNA reads TGTGCCAGCAGCTTGGTGGGTCTAGCGGGATACAATGAGCAGTTCTTC.

The chain links TRBV5-4 to TRBJ1-2; a possible D gene is TRBD1 (6 bases). The length of the CDR3 is 12 residues. Germline V gene sequence: CDR1 SGHNT, CDR2 YYREEE (reference sequence). The V gene lost 4 bases and the J gene lost 6 bases, with 10 bases spanning the gap. This chain's CDR3 is CASSQQGHGYTF. The CDR3 nucleotides read TGTGCCAGCAGCCAACAGGGACATGGCTACACCTTC.

J is TRBJ2-7 and V is TRBV6-5; unclear D gene. V lost 6 bases and J 0 bases, leaving 12 bases between the germline ends. The CDR3 sequence is 14 residues long. Germline V gene sequence: CDR1 MNHEY, CDR2 SVGAGI. The DNA for the CDR3 is TGTGCCAGCAGCATGGAGAGGAGCTCCTACGAGCAGTACTTC. As protein: CASSMERSSYEQYF.

This chain uses TRBV27 with TRBJ2-1, with TRBD1 matching 8 bases. J lost 9 bases, V lost 5 bases, and 15 bases had no gene match. The CDR3 loop spans 16 amino acids. CDR1 is MNHEY, CDR2 SMNVEV, per germline (reference sequence). The CDR3 is CASSLPTGVTLGEQFF. The CDR3 DNA reads as TGTGCCAGCAGTCTTCCGACAGGGGTGACCTTGGGTGAGCAGTTCTTC.

V gene TRBV5-6 combines with J gene TRBJ2-2; D remains unclear. CDR1 is SGHDT and CDR2 is YYEEEE in the germline V gene. This CDR3 spans 15 amino acids. Trimming pared 0 bases from V and 2 bases from J, leaving 8 bases between. The CDR3 bases are TGTGCCAGCAGCTTGGCCAGGCGTAACACCGGGGAGCTGTTTTTT. This translates into CASSLARRNTGELFF.

The V and J genes are TRBV18 and TRBJ1-2; D is ambiguous. This CDR3 comprises 16 residues. Germline assignment: CDR1 KGHSH and CDR2 LQKENI. V lost 4 bases and J lost 2, with 17 bases in between. CDR3 coding DNA: TGTGCCAGCTCACAAACGGGTCAACCTTTAAACTATGGCTACACCTTC. Translation: CASSQTGQPLNYGYTF.